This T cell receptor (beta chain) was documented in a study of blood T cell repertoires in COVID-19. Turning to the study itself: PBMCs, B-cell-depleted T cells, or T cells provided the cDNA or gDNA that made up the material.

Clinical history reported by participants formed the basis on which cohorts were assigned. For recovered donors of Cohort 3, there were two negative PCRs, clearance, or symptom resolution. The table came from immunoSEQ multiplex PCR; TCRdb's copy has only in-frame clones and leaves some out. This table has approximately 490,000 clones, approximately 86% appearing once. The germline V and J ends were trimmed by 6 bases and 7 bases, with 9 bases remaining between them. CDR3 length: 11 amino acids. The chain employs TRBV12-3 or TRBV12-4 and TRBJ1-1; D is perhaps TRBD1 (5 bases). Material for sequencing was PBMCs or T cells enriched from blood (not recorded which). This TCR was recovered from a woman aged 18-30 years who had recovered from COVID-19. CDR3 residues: CASSYGGEAFF. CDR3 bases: TGTGCCAGCAGCTACGGGGGTGAAGCTTTCTTT.